This T cell receptor (beta chain) emerged from a study of blood T cell repertoires in COVID-19. Study information: T cells, B-cell-depleted T cells, or PBMCs supplied cDNA or gDNA.

Profiled with immunoSEQ multiplex PCR; TCRdb holds only in-frame clones, not every one. Seen here are about 330,000 clones, 92% observed once, and the top ten hold around a sixth. V trimming: 7 bases; J trimming: 1 base; junction bases outside the gene matches: 8. The germline CDR1 and CDR2 sequences are SGHDT and YYEEEE. The CDR3 contains 16 residues. The receptor comes from a woman aged 25-40 years who had recovered from COVID-19. The chain has TRBV5-6 and TRBJ2-5; TRBD2 agrees at 12 bases. The specimen sequenced was PBMCs or T cells enriched from blood (not recorded which). CDR3 sequence: CASSLLAGGFQETQYF. Here the CDR3 DNA reads TGTGCCAGCTCTCTCCTAGCGGGGGGGTTCCAAGAGACCCAGTACTTC.